Shown below are 24 T cell receptor beta chains from a single sample sequenced in a study of cytomegalovirus exposure and HLA in healthy donors. It was with 60 Vbeta and 13 Jbeta primers that the PCR ran. The table came from immunoSEQ multiplex PCR; TCRdb's copy has only in-frame clones and leaves some out. There are some 140,000 clones in the sample; roughly 77% occur only once, and more than 4.5% lies in the top ten. Input material: PBMCs. These receptors all come from a young man in good health.

This chain links TRBV5-5 with TRBJ2-7; 7 bases match TRBD2. The V segment lost 4 bases and the J segment 4 bases; nucleotides outside the gene matches: 8. CDR1 and CDR2 from the germline V gene are SGHKS and YYEKEE (reference sequence). The CDR3 consists of 14 residues. The CDR3 spells CASSSGTPGYEQYF. CDR3 DNA sequence: TGTGCCAGCAGCAGCGGGACCCCCGGGTACGAGCAGTACTTC. The whole variable domain, remainder taken from reference TRBV5-5 and TRBJ2-7, is DAGVTQSPTHLIKTRGQQVTLRCSPISGHKSVSWYQQVLGQGPQFIFQYYEKEERGRGNFPDRFSARQFPNYSSELNVNALLLGDSALYLCASSSGTPGYEQYFGPGTRLTVT.

This rearrangement joins TRBV5-4 to TRBJ1-2; TRBD1 matches at 10 bases. The ends lost 3 bases at V and 2 bases at J; junction bases unmatched: 7. Germline CDR1 is SGHNT and CDR2 is YYREEE (reference sequence). The CDR3 spans 16 residues. The CDR3 spells CASSSPGQGSNYGYTF. The CDR3, as DNA: TGTGCCAGCAGCTCTCCGGGACAGGGGTCCAACTATGGCTACACCTTC.

The genes are TRBV29-1 and TRBJ1-1; TRBD1 matches at 8 bases. V shed 6 bases, J shed 0 bases, and the junction held 6 bases outside the gene matches. The CDR3 contains 14 residues. The germline CDR1 and CDR2 sequences are SQVTM and ANQGSEA. The CDR3, as DNA: TGCAGCGTCGCCCGGACAGGGATGAACACTGAAGCTTTCTTT. This translates into CSVARTGMNTEAFF.

V gene TRBV7-2 combines with J gene TRBJ2-2; 8 nucleotides match TRBD2. The CDR3 is made up of 16 amino acids. The V segment lost 0 bases and the J segment 5 bases; nucleotides outside the gene matches: 5. The germline V gene has CDR1 SGHTA and CDR2 FQGNSA. CDR3 in DNA: TGTGCCAGCAGCTTAGCGCCGGCGGGAGGTACCGGGGAGCTGTTTTTT. This encodes CASSLAPAGGTGELFF.

The chain joins TRBV6-5 to TRBJ2-4; D unresolved. CDR3 length equals 14 residues. Trimming stripped 3 bases from V and 2 bases from J, with 8 bases between. The germline CDR1 and CDR2 sequences are MNHEY and SVGAGI. In DNA form, the CDR3 reads TGTGCCAGCAGTTATGGTGGCTCCAAAAACATTCAGTACTTC. Its protein product is CASSYGGSKNIQYF.

This clone was recorded only once. The chain links TRBV7-9 to TRBJ2-3; 8 positions agree with TRBD2. There are 16 residues in the CDR3. The J segment lost 0 bases and the V segment lost 8 bases, leaving 10 bases of the junction unmatched. Germline V gene data show CDR1 as SEHNR and CDR2 as FQNEAQ (reference sequence). The CDR3 reads CASSLPPSGSTDTQYF. The CDR3 DNA reads as TGTGCCAGCTCCCTCCCCCCTAGCGGGAGCACAGATACGCAGTATTTT.

The chain uses TRBV7-9 and TRBJ1-2; TRBD1 might be the D (5 bases). In germline, CDR1 is SEHNR, CDR2 FQNEAQ (reference sequence). Trimming shortened V by 2 bases and J by 10 bases, and 14 bases separated the two germline ends. The CDR3 is 13 amino acids. The CDR3 region has the DNA TGTGCCAGCAGCTTAAGGGGCGGGGGGGTCTACACCTTC. Translated, it gives CASSLRGGGVYTF. The full variable domain, in which reference TRBV7-9 and TRBJ1-2 provide the parts outside the CDR3, is DTGVSQNPRHKITKRGQNVTFRCDPISEHNRLYWYRQTLGQGPEFLTYFQNEAQLEKSRLLSDRFSAERPKGSFSTLEIQRTEQGDSAMYLCASSLRGGGVYTFGSGTRLTVV.

V is TRBV5-6 and J is TRBJ1-2; 11 nucleotides align to TRBD1. The junction had 11 bases not matched to a gene; V was cut back by 6 bases and J by 7 bases. The germline V gene has CDR1 SGHDT and CDR2 YYEEEE. This CDR3 is 15 amino acids long. DNA of the CDR3: TGTGCCAGCACCGTAGGACAGGGGGCGATTCGTGGCTACACCTTC. It is translated as CASTVGQGAIRGYTF.

Details on this clone: A junction end diverges from the germline sequence, so it may reflect a read error. CDR3 loop: CSSSEGVGGTEAFF. The DNA for the CDR3 is TGTTCCAGCAGCGAGGGAGTAGGAGGCACTGAAGCTTTCTTT. This chain links TRBV7-9 with TRBJ1-1; D gene unclear. The CDR3 is made up of 14 amino acids. Germline V CDR1 and CDR2: SEHNR, FQNEAQ (reference sequence).

In DNA, the CDR3 is TGTGCCAGCAGCGCGTACTCGAAACTGTTTTTT. It translates to CASSAYSKLFF. The chain is built from TRBV28 and TRBJ1-4; D gene unclear. Germline V lookup: CDR1 MDHEN, CDR2 SYDVKM. The CDR3 has 11 residues. Trimming stripped 6 bases from V and 11 bases from J, with 10 bases between.

This chain joins TRBV9 and TRBJ1-2; perhaps TRBD1 as D (6 bases). Trimming pared 4 bases from V and 8 bases from J, leaving 9 bases between. Looked up from germline, CDR1 is SGDLS and CDR2 is YYNGEE. This CDR3 has 11 amino acids. The CDR3, as DNA: TGTGCCAGCAGCCAAACAGGGGGCTACACCTTC. Translated, it gives CASSQTGGYTF.

The chain is built from TRBV5-8 and TRBJ2-6, with D possibly being TRBD2 (6 bases). CDR1 SGHTS and CDR2 YDEGEE come from the germline V gene. There are 18 residues in the CDR3. The V gene lost 4 bases and the J gene lost 0 bases, with 17 bases spanning the gap. CDR3 coding DNA: TGTGCCAGCAGCCAAGGCGGGACTCAGAGCTCTGGGGCCAACGTCCTGACTTTC. Its translation: CASSQGGTQSSGANVLTF.

The rearrangement links TRBV7-3 to TRBJ2-5, with 9 bases aligning to TRBD1. Germline loops: CDR1 SGHTA, CDR2 FQGTGA. This CDR3 contains 14 residues. Trimming at V came to 5 bases and at J to 3 bases, leaving 4 bases not matched to a gene. Here the CDR3 reads CASSTRTGEETQYF. The DNA for the CDR3 is TGTGCCAGCAGCACCCGGACAGGGGAAGAGACCCAGTACTTC.

The chain carries TRBV30 and TRBJ1-5, with D maybe TRBD1 (6 bases). The CDR3 is 13 amino acids. Trimming took off 0 bases at V and 4 bases at J, with 7 bases between the two ends. Germline V CDR1 and CDR2: GTSNPN, SVGIG (reference sequence). CDR3 sequence reads: CAWSVDRNQPQHF. CDR3 sequence (DNA): TGTGCCTGGAGTGTGGACAGAAATCAGCCCCAGCATTTT.

V and J are TRBV15 and TRBJ1-2, with TRBD1 matching 8 bases. Germline CDR1 reads LNHNV; CDR2 reads YYDKDF (reference sequence). Trimming removed 0 bases from V and 9 bases from J; junction bases left unmatched: 18. This CDR3 is 18 amino acids long. CDR3 sequence reads: CATSRDLWGGTGGNSYTF. The DNA of the CDR3 is TGTGCCACCAGCAGAGATCTTTGGGGAGGGACAGGAGGAAATAGCTACACCTTC.

The J gene is TRBJ2-7, the V gene TRBV30; D may be TRBD1 (7 bases). Germline V gives CDR1 GTSNPN, CDR2 SVGIG (reference sequence). The CDR3 extends over 19 amino acids. Trimming took off 0 bases at V and 0 bases at J, with 24 bases between the two ends. For the CDR3, the DNA is TGTGCCTGGAGTGTATTCAAGGGGGCCGGAGGGAGAAGCTCCTACGAGCAGTACTTC. Amino acids: CAWSVFKGAGGRSSYEQYF.

The chain combines TRBV10-1 with TRBJ2-3; D call uncertain. Germline V CDR1 and CDR2: WNHNN, SYGVQD (reference sequence). This CDR3 region has 14 residues. Trimming took 3 bases from V and 2 from J, leaving 9 bases between them. DNA for the CDR3: TGCGCCAGCAGTGAATACTACACCACAGATACGCAGTATTTT. Protein product: CASSEYYTTDTQYF.

The rearrangement joins TRBV10-3 to TRBJ2-3, with TRBD2 identical over 7 bases. Per the germline V gene, CDR1 is ENHRY and CDR2 is SYGVKD. The J segment lost 4 bases and the V segment lost 3 bases, leaving 10 bases of the junction unmatched. This CDR3 is 16 amino acids long. In DNA, the CDR3 is TGTGCCATCAGTGATTTGGTGGGGGAGGGCCCAGATACGCAGTATTTT. It specifies CAISDLVGEGPDTQYF.

The rearrangement uses TRBV5-1 and TRBJ1-2, with a tentative D call TRBD1 (6 bases). The CDR3 length is 14 residues. Trimming removed 1 base at V and 4 bases at J, with 11 bases between. CDR1 and CDR2 from the germline V gene are SGHRS and YFSETQ. The CDR3 loop is CASSLLGAGYGYTF. For the CDR3, the DNA is TGCGCCAGCAGCTTGCTGGGGGCGGGCTATGGCTACACCTTC.

The DNA for the CDR3 is TGCGCCAGCAGCTTGACAGGGGGCCCCTACAATGAGCAGTTCTTC. Residues: CASSLTGGPYNEQFF. The chain combines TRBV5-1 with TRBJ2-1, with 9 bases lining up with TRBD1. V shed 1 base, J shed 2 bases, and the junction held 1 base outside the gene matches. Germline V CDR1 and CDR2: SGHRS, YFSETQ. This CDR3 comprises 15 residues.

A note on this clone: The junction and the germline gene differ at one end; a read error may be behind it. The gene calls are TRBV27 and TRBJ2-3; D is undetermined. The CDR3 extends over 12 amino acids. Germline V gene sequence: CDR1 MNHEY, CDR2 SMNVEV (reference sequence). The CDR3 loop reads CASSLLGDTRYF. The CDR3 coding sequence is TGTGCCAGCAGTTTACTCGGAGATACGCGGTATTTT.

Only a few counts were recorded for this clone. This CDR3 is CASSQDGAGRDEAFF. In DNA form, the CDR3 reads TGCGCCAGCAGCCAAGATGGGGCAGGACGAGATGAAGCTTTCTTT. The chain recombines TRBV4-3 with TRBJ1-1; a weak D match, TRBD1 (5 bases). The CDR3 length is 15 residues. Trimming shortened V by 0 bases and J by 7 bases, and 15 bases separated the two germline ends. Per germline, CDR1 LGHNA and CDR2 YSLEER.

This clone was counted a single time. The V and J genes are TRBV6-6 and TRBJ2-1, with 10 nucleotides matching TRBD2. The germline gives CDR1 MNHNY, CDR2 SVGAGI (reference sequence). The CDR3 extends over 13 amino acids. This CDR3 is CAEGTSAYNEQFF. CDR3 DNA: TGTGCAGAGGGGACTAGCGCCTACAATGAGCAGTTCTTC.

J is TRBJ1-1 and V is TRBV6-1; 7 nucleotides align to TRBD1. CDR1 is MNHNS and CDR2 is SASEGT in the germline V gene. The V and J ends lost 6 bases and 4 bases, in that order; junction bases with no gene match: 11. The CDR3 consists of 15 residues. Here the CDR3 reads CASRPDRVPSTEAFF. The CDR3 DNA follows: TGTGCCAGCAGACCCGACAGGGTACCCAGCACTGAAGCTTTCTTT.